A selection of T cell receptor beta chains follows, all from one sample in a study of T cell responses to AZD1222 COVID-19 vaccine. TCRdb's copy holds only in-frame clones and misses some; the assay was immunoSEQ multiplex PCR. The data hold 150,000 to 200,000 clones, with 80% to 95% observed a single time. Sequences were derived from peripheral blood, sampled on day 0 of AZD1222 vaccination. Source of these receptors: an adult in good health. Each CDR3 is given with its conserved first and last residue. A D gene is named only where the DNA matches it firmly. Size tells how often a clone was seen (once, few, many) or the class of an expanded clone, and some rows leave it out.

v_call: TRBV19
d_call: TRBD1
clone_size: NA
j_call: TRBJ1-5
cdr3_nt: TGTGCCAGTAGGGGGCGACAGGGTCAGGGATATGGCAATCAGCCCCAGCATTTT
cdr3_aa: CASRGRQGQGYGNQPQHF

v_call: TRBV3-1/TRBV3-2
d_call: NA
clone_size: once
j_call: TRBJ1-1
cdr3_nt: TGTGCCAGCACCATACAGGGAATGAACACTGAAGCTTTCTTT
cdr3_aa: CASTIQGMNTEAFF

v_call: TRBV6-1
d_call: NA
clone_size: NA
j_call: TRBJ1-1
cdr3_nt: TGTGCCAGCAGTGAATGGGGACACAATGAAGCTTTCTTT
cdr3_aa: CASSEWGHNEAFF

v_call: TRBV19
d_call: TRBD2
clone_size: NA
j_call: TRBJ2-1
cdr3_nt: TGTGCCAGTAGAAAACTAGCGGGGGGCAGGTATGAGCAGTTCTTC
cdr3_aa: CASRKLAGGRYEQFF

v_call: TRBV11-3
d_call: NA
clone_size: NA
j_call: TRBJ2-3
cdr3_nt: TGTGCCAGCAGCTTAGAGGGGCGGACAGATACGCAGTATTTT
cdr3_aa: CASSLEGRTDTQYF

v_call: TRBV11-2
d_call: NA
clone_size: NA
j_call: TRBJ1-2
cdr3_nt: TGTGCCAGCAGCTTAGAAGGTACCTCCTATGGCTACACCTTC
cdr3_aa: CASSLEGTSYGYTF

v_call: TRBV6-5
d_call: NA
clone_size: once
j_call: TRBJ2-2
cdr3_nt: TGTGCCAGCACGGTTTTCGGGGAGCTGTTTTTT
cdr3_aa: CASTVFGELFF

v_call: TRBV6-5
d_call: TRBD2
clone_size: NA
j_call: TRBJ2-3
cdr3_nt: TGTGCCACCCAGCCTAGCGGCTCAGATACGCAGTATTTT
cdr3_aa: CATQPSGSDTQYF

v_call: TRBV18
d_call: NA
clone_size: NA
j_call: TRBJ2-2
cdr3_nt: TGTGCCAGCTCACCAGCCGCTGGGGAGCTGTTTTTT
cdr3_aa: CASSPAAGELFF

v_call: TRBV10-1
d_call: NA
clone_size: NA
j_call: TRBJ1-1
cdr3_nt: TGCGCCAGCAGCCCCAGCGACAGACAGAACACTGAAGCTTTCTTT
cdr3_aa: CASSPSDRQNTEAFF

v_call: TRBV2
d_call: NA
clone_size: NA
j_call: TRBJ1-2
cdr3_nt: TGTGCCAGCAGTGAAAGGCGGGATAACTATGGCTACACCTTC
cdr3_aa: CASSERRDNYGYTF

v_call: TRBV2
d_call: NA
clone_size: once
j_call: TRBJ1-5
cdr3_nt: TGTGCCAGCAGCCTGATGGGGGGAAATCAGCCCCAGCATTTT
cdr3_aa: CASSLMGGNQPQHF

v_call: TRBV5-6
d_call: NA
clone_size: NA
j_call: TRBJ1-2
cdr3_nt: TGTGCCAGCAGCTTTGGGCGATCCGGGGTTAACTATGGCTACACCTTC
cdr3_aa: CASSFGRSGVNYGYTF

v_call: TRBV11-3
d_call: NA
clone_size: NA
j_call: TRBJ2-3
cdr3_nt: TGTGCCAGCAGCCAAACAAGAGGCCTCACAGATACGCAGTATTTT
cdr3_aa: CASSQTRGLTDTQYF

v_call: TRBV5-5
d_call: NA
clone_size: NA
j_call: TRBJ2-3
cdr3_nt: TGTGCCAGCAGCTTCCGCGAGGAGACGCAGTATTTT
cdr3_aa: CASSFREETQYF

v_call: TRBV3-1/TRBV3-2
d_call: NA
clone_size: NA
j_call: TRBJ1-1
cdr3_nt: TGTGCCAGCAGCCCGAGGAGTTTGAACACTGAAGCTTTCTTT
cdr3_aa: CASSPRSLNTEAFF

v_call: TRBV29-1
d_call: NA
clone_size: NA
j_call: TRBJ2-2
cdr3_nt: TGCAGCGCCGGACTGACAGGAGGGGCCGGGGAGCTGTTTTTT
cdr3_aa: CSAGLTGGAGELFF

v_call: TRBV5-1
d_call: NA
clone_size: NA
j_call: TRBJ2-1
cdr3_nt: TGCGCCAGCAGCTTGCCGGGGACTGGCTACAATGAGCAGTTCTTC
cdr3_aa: CASSLPGTGYNEQFF

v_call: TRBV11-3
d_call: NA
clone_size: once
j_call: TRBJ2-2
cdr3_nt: TGTGCCAGCAGCTTAGGGGTAGCGGTTAACACCGGGGAGCTGTTTTTT
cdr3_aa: CASSLGVAVNTGELFF

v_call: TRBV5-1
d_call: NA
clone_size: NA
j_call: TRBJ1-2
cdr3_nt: TGCGCCAGCAGCTTGGAGTTTGGAGGGGCTGGGGATAACTATGGCTACACCTTC
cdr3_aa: CASSLEFGGAGDNYGYTF

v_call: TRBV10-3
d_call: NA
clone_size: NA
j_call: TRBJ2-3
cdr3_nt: TGTGCCATCAGTGACCAGGCGGATACGCAGTATTTT
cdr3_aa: CAISDQADTQYF

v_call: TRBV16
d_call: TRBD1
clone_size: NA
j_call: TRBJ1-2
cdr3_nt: TGTGCCAGCAGCCTACAGGGGGAGAGGGGCTACACCTTC
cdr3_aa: CASSLQGERGYTF

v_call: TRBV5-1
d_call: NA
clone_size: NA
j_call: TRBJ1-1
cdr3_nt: TGCGCCAGCAGCGAAGGATCCTGGGAGGACACTGAAGCTTTCTTT
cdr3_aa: CASSEGSWEDTEAFF

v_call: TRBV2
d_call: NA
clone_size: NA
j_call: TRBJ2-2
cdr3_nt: TGTGCCAGCAGTGGTCCACAGGGACTTGGCGGGGAGCTGTTTTTT
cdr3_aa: CASSGPQGLGGELFF

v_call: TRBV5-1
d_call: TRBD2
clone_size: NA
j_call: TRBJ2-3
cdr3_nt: TGCGCCAGCAGCTCGGGACTAGCGGGGAGAGATACGCAGTATTTT
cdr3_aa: CASSSGLAGRDTQYF